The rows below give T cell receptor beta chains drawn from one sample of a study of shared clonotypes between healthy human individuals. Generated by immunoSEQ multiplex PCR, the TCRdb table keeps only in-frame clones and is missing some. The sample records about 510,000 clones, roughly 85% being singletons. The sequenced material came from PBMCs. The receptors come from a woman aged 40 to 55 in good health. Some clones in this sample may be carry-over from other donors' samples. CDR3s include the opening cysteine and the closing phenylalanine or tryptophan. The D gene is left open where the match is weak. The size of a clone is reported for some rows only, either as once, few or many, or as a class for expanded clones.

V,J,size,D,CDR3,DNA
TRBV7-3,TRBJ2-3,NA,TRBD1,CASSRGTGGEGTQYF,TGTGCCAGCAGCCGAGGGACAGGGGGCGAAGGTACGCAGTATTTT
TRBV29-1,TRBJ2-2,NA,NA,CSAGASNTGELFF,TGCAGCGCCGGGGCTTCGAACACCGGGGAGCTGTTTTTT
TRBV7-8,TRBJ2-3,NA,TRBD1,CASSPGGRGRTSTDTQYF,TGTGCCAGCAGCCCCGGGGGCAGGGGGCGAACTAGCACAGATACGCAGTATTTT
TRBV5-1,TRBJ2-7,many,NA,CASSLAPGLGGEQYF,TGCGCCAGCAGCTTGGCCCCCGGACTTGGCGGCGAGCAGTACTTC
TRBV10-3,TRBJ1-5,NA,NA,CAISEGSNQPQHF,TGTGCCATCAGTGAGGGTAGCAATCAGCCCCAGCATTTT
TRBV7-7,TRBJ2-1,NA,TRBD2,CASSLAGTYNEQFF,TGTGCTAGCAGCTTAGCGGGTACATACAATGAGCAGTTCTTC
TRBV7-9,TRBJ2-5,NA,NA,CASRKKPAGQPGETQYF,TGTGCCAGCAGGAAAAAACCGGCCGGACAGCCGGGGGAGACCCAGTACTTC
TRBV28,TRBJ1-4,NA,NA,CASSLGGVVDEKLFF,TGTGCCAGCAGTTTAGGAGGGGTTGTGGATGAAAAACTGTTTTTT
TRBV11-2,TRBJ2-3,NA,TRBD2,CASSLRPGGIDTQYF,TGTGCCAGCAGCCTTCGGCCCGGGGGGATTGATACGCAGTATTTT
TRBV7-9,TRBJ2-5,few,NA,CASSRNGWETQYF,TGTGCCAGCAGCCGCAACGGGTGGGAGACCCAGTACTTC
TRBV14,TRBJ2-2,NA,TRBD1,CASSQTGPTGELFF,TGTGCCAGCAGCCAGACAGGGCCCACCGGGGAGCTGTTTTTT
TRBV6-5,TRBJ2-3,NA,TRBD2,CASSRGSGLGDTQYF,TGTGCCAGCAGCCGCGGGAGTGGGTTGGGGGATACGCAGTATTTT
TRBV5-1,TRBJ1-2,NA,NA,CASSLLTGQGGYGYTF,TGCGCCAGCAGCTTGCTAACAGGGCAGGGTGGATATGGCTACACCTTC
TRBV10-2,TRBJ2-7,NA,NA,CATRDNSYEQYF,TGCGCCACCCGGGACAATTCCTACGAGCAGTACTTC
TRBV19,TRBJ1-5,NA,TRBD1,CASSIYGDSQKYSNQPQHF,TGTGCCAGTAGTATCTACGGGGACAGTCAGAAGTATAGCAATCAGCCCCAGCATTTT
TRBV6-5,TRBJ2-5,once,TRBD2,CASSYGLAGAEAQYF,TGTGCCAGCAGCTACGGACTAGCGGGCGCAGAAGCCCAGTACTTC
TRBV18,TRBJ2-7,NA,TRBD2,CASSLGTIAYEQYF,TGTGCCAGCTCACTCGGGACTATAGCCTACGAGCAGTACTTC